Sequencing of this T cell receptor (beta chain) was carried out in a study of CD8 T cells in ankylosing spondylitis. Study-level findings and limits: One TCR beta motif, made up of roughly eight highly homologous variants, appeared characteristic of ankylosing spondylitis blood.

A word on this clonotype: Its specificity is not known.

After removal of 4 bases from V and 5 bases from J, the junction contained 17 bases not matched to a gene. Looked up from germline, CDR1 is DFQATT and CDR2 is SNEGSKA (reference sequence). The CDR3 loop spans 16 amino acids. Using its own MiXCR run on the 5' RACE reads, TCRdb lists one record per CDR3 protein. The table records some 250,000 distinct CDR3 sequences, about 24% of them present only once. Material for sequencing was blood, either unsorted or a sorted T cell fraction (not recorded which). The chain employs TRBV20-1 and TRBJ2-7, with 7 bases lining up with TRBD1. This clonotype originated in a male donor with ankylosing spondylitis or in good health (not recorded which). This chain's CDR3 is CSANRGAGGLWDEQYF. The CDR3 DNA sequence: TGCAGTGCTAATCGAGGGGCAGGGGGTCTTTGGGACGAGCAGTACTTC.